The next 6 T cell receptor beta chains were all read from a single sample in a study of lymphopenia after photon versus proton radiotherapy. Repertoires were generated with immunoSEQ multiplex PCR, while TCRdb's copy carries only in-frame clones and drops some. The sample shows over 40,000 clones, 92% of them seen only once. The sequences come from peripheral blood, collected from a patient treated with photon-based radiotherapy. The receptors were gathered from a woman aged 35 to 49 with cholangiocarcinoma.

This clone occurred once. This rearrangement joins TRBV5-1 to TRBJ2-7; TRBD2 matches at 7 bases. Germline V gene data show CDR1 as SGHRS and CDR2 as YFSETQ. This CDR3 is built from 14 residues. With V trimmed by 0 bases and J by 3 bases, 3 bases remained unmatched. The CDR3 sequence is CASSLDRTSYEQYF. The CDR3 nucleotides are TGCGCCAGCAGCTTGGACAGGACTAGCTACGAGCAGTACTTC.

The rearrangement uses TRBV14 and TRBJ2-7; D call uncertain. V was cut by 3 bases and J by 2 bases, with 5 bases left in between. CDR3 length: 12 residues. Germline V gene lookup returns CDR1 SGHDN and CDR2 FVKESK. CDR3 sequence reads: CASSHIPYEQYF. The CDR3, as DNA: TGTGCCAGCAGCCATATCCCCTACGAGCAGTACTTC.

The gene calls are TRBV6-1 and TRBJ1-4; 9 nucleotides match TRBD1. V shed 3 bases, J shed 10 bases, and the junction held 6 bases outside the gene matches. Per the germline V gene, CDR1 is MNHNS and CDR2 is SASEGT. CDR3 length: 14 amino acids. The CDR3 is CASSDGTGKLKLFF. The CDR3 DNA sequence: TGTGCCAGCAGTGACGGGACAGGGAAATTAAAACTGTTTTTT.

The V gene is TRBV30, the J gene TRBJ1-1, with D possibly being TRBD1 (6 bases). Germline V gene data show CDR1 as GTSNPN and CDR2 as SVGIG (reference sequence). This CDR3 contains 13 residues. V was shortened by 5 bases and J by 4 bases, with 14 bases between the two germline ends. The CDR3 loop is CAWEQGLGTEAFF. DNA for the CDR3: TGTGCCTGGGAGCAGGGGTTGGGCACTGAAGCTTTCTTT.

The chain is built from TRBV27 and TRBJ2-5; 14 bases are shared with TRBD2. V trimming: 7 bases; J trimming: 0 bases; junction bases outside the gene matches: 7. There are 17 residues in the CDR3. Germline V gene sequence: CDR1 MNHEY, CDR2 SMNVEV (reference sequence). The CDR3 DNA reads TGTGCCAGCAAAAGGACTAGCGGGGGGCAGTACCAAGAGACCCAGTACTTC. Residues: CASKRTSGGQYQETQYF.

This clone was seen once. This chain connects TRBV28 to TRBJ2-1; D is uncertain. Germline V gives CDR1 MDHEN, CDR2 SYDVKM. Trimming shortened V by 6 bases and J by 2 bases, and 11 bases separated the two germline ends. This CDR3 has 14 amino acids. Here the CDR3 DNA reads TGTGCCAGCAGCCCGACCGCCACCTACAATGAGCAGTTCTTC. Its protein is CASSPTATYNEQFF.